This T cell receptor (beta chain) was identified during a study of memory CD4+ T cells and cytomegalovirus serostatus. Single viable CD3+CD4+CD8-CD45RO+ cells were sorted as the memory CD4+ T cells. TCRdb keeps only in-frame clones here, not all; method: immunoSEQ multiplex PCR. The sample contains some 54,000 clones, around 82% of which appear only once. The CDR3 consists of 19 residues. The V gene's germline CDR1 is SGHRS and CDR2 YFSETQ. Between the trimmed V and J ends, which lost 0 bases and 3 bases, there was a span of 21 bases. The receptor comes from an adult in good health and CMV-seropositive. V gene TRBV5-1 combines with J gene TRBJ2-2; a possible D gene is TRBD1 (6 bases). The sequenced material came from memory CD4+ T cells from blood. The CDR3 nucleotides read TGCGCCAGCAGCTTGGCGAAGGGGAGAACAGGGATGTACACCGGGGAGCTGTTTTTT. This encodes CASSLAKGRTGMYTGELFF.